Shown below are 23 T cell receptor beta chains from a single sample sequenced in a study of T cells after yellow fever vaccination. TCRdb used MiXCR to reprocess the 5' RACE reads, holding one entry per CDR3 protein. The sample includes over 120,000 distinct CDR3 sequences, 6.6% of them seen just once. Sequenced material: CD4+ T cells sorted from PBMCs, taken 10 days after the yellow fever booster vaccination. The source of these receptors is a man under 40 who received the YFV17D yellow fever vaccine.

This clonotype has a count of ten or more. The genes are TRBV7-2 and TRBJ2-1; D call uncertain. This CDR3 is 14 amino acids long. In germline, CDR1 is SGHTA, CDR2 FQGNSA. V was pared by 6 bases and J by 5 bases, with 14 bases between. CDR3 amino acids: CASRQGDKNNEQFF. For the CDR3, the DNA is TGTGCCAGCAGGCAAGGAGATAAAAACAATGAGCAGTTCTTC.

The chain is built from TRBV18 and TRBJ2-3; 7 bases are shared with TRBD2. Germline CDR1 KGHSH, CDR2 LQKENI. This CDR3 region has 14 residues. V was clipped by 5 bases and J by 3 bases; unmatched bases: 5. The CDR3 region is CASSATSVTDTQYF. The CDR3 DNA reads as TGTGCCAGCTCAGCCACTAGCGTAACAGATACGCAGTATTTT.

This clonotype was recorded many times. The chain carries TRBV11-2 and TRBJ2-2; TRBD2 matches at 11 bases. The V gene's germline CDR1 is SGHAT and CDR2 FQNNGV. The CDR3 length is 17 residues. J lost 4 bases, V lost 5 bases, and 9 bases had no gene match. The CDR3 DNA follows: TGTGCCAGCAGCCGACTAGCGGGAAGGCAGAGCACCGGGGAGCTGTTTTTT. This encodes CASSRLAGRQSTGELFF.

This clonotype was seen at least ten times. The chain uses TRBV11-2 and TRBJ2-2, with D possibly being TRBD2 (5 bases). The CDR3 loop spans 10 amino acids. CDR1 and CDR2 from the germline V gene are SGHAT and FQNNGV. The V end was cut by 4 bases, the J end by 12 bases, with 6 bases between. DNA for the CDR3: TGTGCCAGCAGCTCGGGAAAGCTGTTTTTT. As protein: CASSSGKLFF.

The V gene is TRBV9, the J gene TRBJ1-6, with 7 bases lining up with TRBD1. The germline gives CDR1 SGDLS, CDR2 YYNGEE. V lost 3 bases to trimming and J lost 7 bases; unmatched junction nucleotides: 7. The CDR3 spans 15 residues. The CDR3 region has the DNA TGTGCCAGCAGCGGGGACAGCCTTATGAATTCACCCCTCCACTTT. Its protein product is CASSGDSLMNSPLHF.

The table lists this clonotype with many counts. This chain links TRBV6-5 with TRBJ2-2; D gene ambiguous. The V end lost 2 bases, the J end lost 3 bases, and 7 bases lay between the germline ends. Germline lookup yields CDR1 MNHEY and CDR2 SVGAGI. CDR3 length: 14 amino acids. In DNA, the CDR3 is TGTGCCAGCAGTTACCTCAGCTACACCGGGGAGCTGTTTTTT. Its protein product is CASSYLSYTGELFF.

The J gene is TRBJ2-1, the V gene TRBV20-1; possibly TRBD2 for D (5 bases). V shed 0 bases and J shed 4 bases, with 10 bases lying between them. This CDR3 contains 14 residues. CDR1 is DFQATT and CDR2 is SNEGSKA in the germline V gene (reference sequence). CDR3 bases: TGCAGTGCTAGAGATCCATCGGGATACAATGAGCAGTTCTTC. Protein product: CSARDPSGYNEQFF.

On this clonotype itself: Just one base apart from a much larger clone, this may be a read error. This rearrangement joins TRBV11-2 to TRBJ2-1, with D perhaps assigned TRBD1 or TRBD2 (5 bases each). The CDR3 loop spans 12 amino acids. The germline V gene encodes CDR1 SGHAT and CDR2 FQNNGV. CDR3 sequence reads: CASSSPGRNPLF. The DNA of the CDR3 is TGTGCCAGCAGCTCTCCGGGACGTAACCCTCTCTTC.

This clonotype has a count of ten or more. This chain links TRBV7-3 with TRBJ2-1; 12 bases line up with TRBD2. Per germline, CDR1 SGHTA and CDR2 FQGTGA. Trimming cost V 2 bases and J 10 bases; bases outside gene matches: 3. CDR3 length: 14 residues. The CDR3 spells CASSLGLAGTEQFF. CDR3 nucleotide sequence: TGTGCCAGCAGCTTAGGACTAGCGGGGACCGAGCAGTTCTTC.

In this sample, this clonotype turned up many times. This chain connects TRBV5-1 to TRBJ1-2; TRBD1 aligns across 7 bases. V shed 6 bases and J 5 bases; nucleotides not matched to a gene: 7. Looked up from germline, CDR1 is SGHRS and CDR2 is YFSETQ. The CDR3 covers 13 residues. This chain's CDR3 is CASNRGNEYGYTF. In nucleotides, the CDR3 is TGCGCCAGCAACAGGGGTAACGAATATGGCTACACCTTC. Combining the CDR3 with reference TRBV5-1 and TRBJ1-2 gives the whole variable domain KAGVTQTPRYLIKTRGQQVTLSCSPISGHRSVSWYQQTPGQGLQFLFEYFSETQRNKGNFPGRFSGRQFSNSRSEMNVSTLELGDSALYLCASNRGNEYGYTFGSGTRLTVV.

Here the CDR3 DNA reads TGTGCCAGCAGTGTGGAAAGGGGCAATCAGCCCCAGCATTTT. Translating gives CASSVERGNQPQHF. The chain couples TRBV2 to TRBJ1-5; no clear D. The CDR3 length is 14 residues. Germline CDR1 reads SNHLY; CDR2 reads FYNNEI. V was shortened by 4 bases and J by 2 bases, with 9 bases between the two germline ends.

This clonotype has just a few counts. The chain combines TRBV15 with TRBJ2-6, with TRBD2 matching over 8 bases. CDR1 and CDR2 (germline): LNHNV, YYDKDF (reference sequence). The V and J ends lost 2 bases and 1 base, in that order; junction bases with no gene match: 1. This CDR3 region has 16 residues. In DNA, the CDR3 is TGTGCCACCAGCAGATCGGGGGGGTCTGGGGCCAACGTCCTGACTTTC. Its protein product is CATSRSGGSGANVLTF.

This clonotype was counted only a few times. This chain uses TRBV7-9 with TRBJ2-7; TRBD2 matches 9 bases. Looked up from germline, CDR1 is SEHNR and CDR2 is FQNEAQ (reference sequence). There are 14 residues in the CDR3. Trimming removed 7 bases from V and 2 bases from J; junction bases left unmatched: 6. CDR3 bases: TGTGCCAGCACCACAGCGGGAGGTACCTACGAGCAGTACTTC. Translated, it gives CASTTAGGTYEQYF.

There are many counts of this clonotype. The chain has TRBV18 and TRBJ2-1; no reliable D call. V shed 0 bases and J shed 8 bases, with 8 bases lying between them. CDR1 and CDR2 (germline): KGHSH, LQKENI. The CDR3 consists of 13 residues. The CDR3 DNA reads as TGTGCCAGCTCACCACCTCAGAGACATGAGCAGTTCTTC. Encoded protein: CASSPPQRHEQFF.

The table lists this clonotype with many counts. The rearrangement links TRBV10-2 to TRBJ2-7, with 8 bases lining up with TRBD2. V was clipped by 1 base and J by 6 bases; unmatched bases: 8. The germline CDR1 and CDR2 sequences are WSHSY and SAAADI. The CDR3 length is 15 residues. Written as DNA, the CDR3 is TGCGCCAGCAGTGAGTACGGGAGGGCAACAAGCGAGCAGTACTTC. Encoded protein: CASSEYGRATSEQYF.

The rearrangement links TRBV20-1 to TRBJ2-7, with 7 bases that match TRBD2. The length of the CDR3 is 16 residues. CDR1 is DFQATT and CDR2 is SNEGSKA in the germline V gene (reference sequence). The V and J ends lost 3 bases and 3 bases, in that order; junction bases with no gene match: 14. The CDR3 here is CSARRLASGVGYEQYF. In nucleotides, the CDR3 is TGCAGTGCTAGGAGACTAGCTTCGGGAGTCGGCTACGAGCAGTACTTC.

This clonotype was seen a few times. The chain uses TRBV6-6 and TRBJ2-3, with 7 bases that match TRBD2. Per the germline V gene, CDR1 is MNHNY and CDR2 is SVGAGI (reference sequence). V lost 5 bases and J lost 14; bases outside the gene matches: 10. This CDR3 has 12 amino acids. The CDR3 nucleotides are TGTGCCAGCAGTCCCGTAGGACCTAGCGGGTATTTT. The encoded protein is CASSPVGPSGYF.

Many counts were recorded for this clonotype. The chain employs TRBV29-1 and TRBJ2-7; D possibly matches TRBD1 or TRBD2 (6 bases each). This CDR3 comprises 15 residues. V shed 4 bases and J shed 5 bases, with 21 bases lying between them. Germline V gene lookup returns CDR1 SQVTM and CDR2 ANQGSEA. As DNA, the CDR3 is TGCAGCGTTGCGGTCGGAGGGGGAGCGAACCACGAGCAGTACTTC. This sequence encodes CSVAVGGGANHEQYF.

This clonotype showed up many times. The chain is built from TRBV6-1 and TRBJ2-5, with D possibly matching TRBD2 (5 bases). This CDR3 has 14 amino acids. With 5 bases removed from V and 4 bases from J, the gap between germline ends came to 14 bases. Germline-derived CDR1 and CDR2 are MNHNS and SASEGT. This CDR3 reads CASSPDSRGETQYF. In DNA, the CDR3 is TGTGCCAGCAGTCCCGACTCCCGGGGAGAGACCCAGTACTTC.

This clonotype was detected ten times or more. The chain combines TRBV7-2 with TRBJ1-3; 9 bases agree with TRBD1. The trim removed 6 bases at V and 4 bases at J, leaving 7 bases unmatched. The germline CDR1 and CDR2 sequences are SGHTA and FQGNSA. The CDR3 length is 15 residues. DNA for the CDR3: TGTGCCAGCAGTTGGACAGGGGCGAGGGGAAACACCATATATTTT. Its translation: CASSWTGARGNTIYF.

This clonotype was detected ten times or more. This sequence joins TRBV6-5 and TRBJ2-3, with D possibly being TRBD1 or TRBD2 (5 bases each). The CDR3 covers 17 residues. Per the germline V gene, CDR1 is MNHEY and CDR2 is SVGAGI. Trimming removed 2 bases from V and 5 bases from J, with 20 bases in between. CDR3 sequence: CASSYRGVGTSIDTQYF. DNA for the CDR3: TGTGCCAGCAGTTACCGGGGCGTGGGGACCTCAATAGATACGCAGTATTTT.

This chain connects TRBV9 to TRBJ2-7; D is possibly TRBD2 (5 bases). CDR1 SGDLS and CDR2 YYNGEE come from the germline V gene. The CDR3 extends over 14 amino acids. The V end was cut by 4 bases, the J end by 0 bases, with 11 bases between. CDR3: CASSRSVSSYEQYF. The CDR3 DNA reads TGTGCCAGCAGCCGTAGCGTCAGCTCCTACGAGCAGTACTTC.

There are many counts of this clonotype. The V and J genes are TRBV20-1 and TRBJ2-3; perhaps TRBD2 as D (5 bases). The germline V gene encodes CDR1 DFQATT and CDR2 SNEGSKA (reference sequence). The CDR3 extends over 12 amino acids. The V end was cut by 4 bases, the J end by 2 bases, with 7 bases between. CDR3 coding DNA: TGCAGTGCTACCGGGATCACAGATACGCAGTATTTT. Protein: CSATGITDTQYF.